The 21 T cell receptor beta chains below come from one sample, sequenced in a study of blood T cell repertoires in COVID-19. The method was immunoSEQ multiplex PCR; TCRdb's version includes in-frame clones alone and lacks a portion of them. The table records 70,000 to 95,000 clones, about 91% of them present only once. The sequenced sample was peripheral blood. These receptors originate from an elderly woman with acute or convalescent COVID-19.

This chain connects TRBV14 to TRBJ1-2, with 8 bases matching TRBD1. The CDR3 totals 15 residues. Unmatched junction bases numbered 13, after V lost 5 bases and J lost 8 bases. Germline loops: CDR1 SGHDN, CDR2 FVKESK. The CDR3 DNA is TGTGCCAGCAGCTTTGGACAGGGTCTAGTTGGGGGCTACACCTTC. Translation: CASSFGQGLVGGYTF.

The chain links TRBV5-1 to TRBJ2-5; 7 bases agree with TRBD2. The CDR3 extends over 14 amino acids. Per the germline V gene, CDR1 is SGHRS and CDR2 is YFSETQ. The junction had 8 bases not matched to a gene; V was cut back by 4 bases and J by 5 bases. The CDR3 region is CASSPNSGAETQYF. Here the CDR3 DNA reads TGCGCCAGCAGCCCTAACAGCGGGGCGGAGACCCAGTACTTC.

This clone occurred once. The chain is built from TRBV7-2 and TRBJ2-5, with 8 positions matching TRBD1. The V and J ends lost 4 bases and 4 bases, in that order; junction bases with no gene match: 8. The CDR3 sequence is 15 residues long. CDR1 SGHTA and CDR2 FQGNSA come from the germline V gene. The CDR3 DNA follows: TGTGCCAGCAGCTCTCGCTCAGGGGGCGGAGAGACCCAGTACTTC. This codes for CASSSRSGGGETQYF.

V gene TRBV30 combines with J gene TRBJ2-7; D unclear. Germline CDR1 reads GTSNPN; CDR2 reads SVGIG (reference sequence). The germline V and J ends were trimmed by 2 bases and 0 bases, with 17 bases remaining between them. This CDR3 contains 16 residues. DNA for the CDR3: TGTGCCTGGAGTCCCCCCCCCATCACTGGCTCCTACGAGCAGTACTTC. This codes for CAWSPPPITGSYEQYF.

The chain uses TRBV9 and TRBJ2-3; the D gene is possibly TRBD1 (7 bases). In germline, CDR1 is SGDLS, CDR2 YYNGEE. V lost 0 bases and J lost 5, with 16 bases in between. This CDR3 spans 16 amino acids. The CDR3 region has the DNA TGTGCCAGCAGCGTAGGCGGCGGGGCAGGGGGAGATACGCAGTATTTT. It is translated as CASSVGGGAGGDTQYF.

The rearrangement joins TRBV2 to TRBJ1-1; a weak D match, TRBD1 (5 bases). V lost 4 bases, J lost 0 bases, and 12 bases lay in between. The CDR3 length is 15 residues. The V gene's germline CDR1 is SNHLY and CDR2 FYNNEI. The CDR3 here is CASSGNRSMNTEAFF. The CDR3 nucleotides read TGTGCCAGCAGTGGTAACAGGTCCATGAACACTGAAGCTTTCTTT.

This chain uses TRBV3-1 (or the pseudogene TRBV3-2) with TRBJ2-1, with D possibly being TRBD2 (5 bases). Germline loops: CDR1 LGHDT, CDR2 YNNKEL (reference sequence). The V end lost 0 bases, the J end lost 10 bases, and 10 bases lay between the germline ends. The CDR3 has 13 residues. The CDR3 DNA reads TGTGCCAGCAGCCAAGATCTAAGAGGGGAGCAGTTCTTC. The encoded protein is CASSQDLRGEQFF.

The V call is TRBV19, the J call TRBJ2-2, with TRBD2 identical over 9 bases. The CDR3 has 14 amino acids. Germline V gives CDR1 LNHDA, CDR2 SQIVND (reference sequence). V was pared by 7 bases and J by 6 bases, with 6 bases of the junction left unmatched. CDR3 in amino acids: CASTPSGIAGELFF. The DNA of the CDR3 is TGTGCCAGTACCCCTAGCGGGATAGCCGGGGAGCTGTTTTTT.

V gene TRBV2 combines with J gene TRBJ1-5; D call uncertain. The germline V gene has CDR1 SNHLY and CDR2 FYNNEI. V was pared by 2 bases and J by 2 bases, with 10 bases between. This CDR3 comprises 15 residues. The CDR3 is CASSEWGGGNQPQHF. CDR3 bases: TGTGCCAGCAGTGAATGGGGAGGTGGCAATCAGCCCCAGCATTTT.

The rearrangement uses TRBV10-3 and TRBJ1-1; weak D call: TRBD1 (6 bases). V was clipped by 8 bases and J by 6 bases, with 13 bases between them. The CDR3 loop spans 12 amino acids. From germline, CDR1 is ENHRY and CDR2 SYGVKD. Here the CDR3 reads CAIRGGQAEAFF. CDR3 in DNA: TGTGCCATCCGTGGGGGGCAGGCTGAAGCTTTCTTT.

The genes are TRBV5-6 and TRBJ1-6; maybe TRBD1 (5 bases). The CDR3 sequence is 16 residues long. Germline CDR1 and CDR2: SGHDT and YYEEEE. V dropped 0 bases and J dropped 2 bases, with 9 bases sitting between them. The CDR3 spells CASSLDGGTYNSPLHF. The CDR3 DNA follows: TGTGCCAGCAGCTTGGATGGGGGGACCTATAATTCACCCCTCCACTTT.

The V call is TRBV19, the J call TRBJ1-4, with TRBD1 as a possible D gene (6 bases). Per germline, CDR1 LNHDA and CDR2 SQIVND (reference sequence). Trimming shortened V by 4 bases and J by 11 bases, and 11 bases separated the two germline ends. The CDR3 is 12 amino acids. The CDR3 loop reads CASSTYQGKLFF. CDR3 sequence (DNA): TGTGCCAGTAGTACCTACCAGGGGAAACTGTTTTTT.

The V gene is TRBV7-3, the J gene TRBJ2-1; D not resolved. V was clipped by 5 bases and J by 9 bases, with 14 bases between them. This CDR3 is built from 13 residues. Per germline, CDR1 SGHTA and CDR2 FQGTGA. CDR3 bases: TGTGCCAGCAGCCAGACGGCGGTCGGTGAGCAGTTCTTC. It translates to CASSQTAVGEQFF.

This chain links TRBV2 with TRBJ2-3; 7 nucleotides match TRBD1. The V gene's germline CDR1 is SNHLY and CDR2 FYNNEI. V was clipped by 6 bases and J by 6 bases; unmatched bases: 6. CDR3 size: 13 residues. In DNA, the CDR3 is TGTGCCAGCAGGACTGGGACAGCCGATACGCAGTATTTT. Translated, it gives CASRTGTADTQYF.

V gene TRBV5-5 combines with J gene TRBJ1-2; a weak D match, TRBD1 (6 bases). V lost 0 bases to trimming and J lost 9 bases, with 9 bases between them. The CDR3 is 12 amino acids. The germline gives CDR1 SGHKS, CDR2 YYEKEE (reference sequence). The CDR3 bases are TGTGCCAGCAGCTTGGGGCAGGGGAGCTACACCTTC. It yields the protein CASSLGQGSYTF.

The chain recombines TRBV6-1 with TRBJ2-4, with D perhaps TRBD1 (6 bases). Germline-derived CDR1 and CDR2 are MNHNS and SASEGT. This CDR3 has 19 residues. The V end lost 1 base, the J end lost 2 bases, and 21 bases lay between the germline ends. As DNA, the CDR3 is TGTGCCAGCAGTGAAGAGAACAATCAGGGGAAAATTTCCAAAAACATTCAGTACTTC. It is translated as CASSEENNQGKISKNIQYF.

The chain recombines TRBV9 with TRBJ1-2; 8 bases align to TRBD1. Trimming removed 3 bases from V and 8 bases from J; junction bases left unmatched: 9. Germline V gene lookup returns CDR1 SGDLS and CDR2 YYNGEE. The CDR3 consists of 14 residues. In DNA form, the CDR3 reads TGTGCCAGCAGCGGGGGACAGGCCAGGGGCGGCTACACCTTC. Translating gives CASSGGQARGGYTF.

The rearrangement links TRBV10-1 to TRBJ2-7; 7 positions match TRBD1. V dropped 3 bases and J dropped 4; count of bases not matched to a gene: 12. Germline CDR1 WNHNN, CDR2 SYGVQD (reference sequence). This CDR3 region has 16 residues. The CDR3 DNA is TGCGCCAGCAGTGACTTCCGGGACAGACTTACTTACGAGCAGTACTTC. Translation gives CASSDFRDRLTYEQYF.

V usage is TRBV7-8 and J usage is TRBJ1-5; D is ambiguous. This CDR3 is built from 15 residues. CDR1 SGHVS and CDR2 FQNEAQ come from the germline V gene. V lost 2 bases, J lost 0 bases, and 8 bases lay in between. The CDR3 spells CASSLLEASNQPQHF. CDR3 in DNA: TGTGCCAGCAGCTTACTGGAGGCTAGCAATCAGCCCCAGCATTTT.

The rearrangement links TRBV3-1 (or the pseudogene TRBV3-2) to TRBJ2-3, with a possible D match to TRBD1 (6 bases). V lost 1 base and J lost 2, with 10 bases in between. The CDR3 runs to 15 residues. The V gene's germline CDR1 is LGHDT and CDR2 YNNKEL (reference sequence). The CDR3 region has the DNA TGTGCCAGCAGCCAAGCCAGGACAGTCACAGATACGCAGTATTTT. Residues: CASSQARTVTDTQYF.

The chain carries TRBV21-1 and TRBJ1-1; the D call TRBD1 from the table was never checked on the DNA. TRBV21-1 represents a pseudogene. This CDR3 contains 14 residues. The CDR3 DNA reads as TGTGCCAGCAGCAAACCTGACGGGACAGGGGAAGCTTTCTTT. Its protein is CASSKPDGTGEAFF.